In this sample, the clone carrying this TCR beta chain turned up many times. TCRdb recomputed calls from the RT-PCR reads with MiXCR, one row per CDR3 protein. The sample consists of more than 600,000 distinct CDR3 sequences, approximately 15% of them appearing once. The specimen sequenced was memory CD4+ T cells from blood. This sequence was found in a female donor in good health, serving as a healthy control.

CDR3 sequence: CASSLSGGLNEQFF. CDR3 nucleotide sequence: TGTGCCAGCAGCTTGTCAGGGGGTCTCAATGAGCAGTTCTTC. This rearrangement joins TRBV7-7 to TRBJ2-1, with 7 bases lining up with TRBD1. Trimming cost V 3 bases and J 6 bases; bases outside gene matches: 5. Germline CDR1 is SSHAT and CDR2 is FNYEAQ (reference sequence). The CDR3 consists of 14 residues.